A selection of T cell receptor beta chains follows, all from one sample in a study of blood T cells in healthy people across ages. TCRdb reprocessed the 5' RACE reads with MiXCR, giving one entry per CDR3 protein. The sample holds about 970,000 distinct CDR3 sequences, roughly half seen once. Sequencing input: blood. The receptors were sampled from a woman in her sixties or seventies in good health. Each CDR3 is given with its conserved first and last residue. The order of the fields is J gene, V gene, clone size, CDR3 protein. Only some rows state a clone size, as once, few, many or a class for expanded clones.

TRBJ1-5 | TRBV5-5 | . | CASNPFETVVGQPQHF
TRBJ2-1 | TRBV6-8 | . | CASSRGAKSSYNEQFF
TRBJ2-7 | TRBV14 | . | CASSPLDRGTYEQYF
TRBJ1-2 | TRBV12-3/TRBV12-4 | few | CASTPQAGDGYTF
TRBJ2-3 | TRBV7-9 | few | CASSPGQGGADTQYF
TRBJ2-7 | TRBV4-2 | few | CASSQEGGNPYEQYF
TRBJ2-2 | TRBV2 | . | CASSAAAGDGELFF
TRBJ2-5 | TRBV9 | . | CASSARTNQETQYF
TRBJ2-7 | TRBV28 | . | CASTLGTNSYEQYF
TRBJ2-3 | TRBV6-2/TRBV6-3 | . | CTSSYSFMTDTQYF
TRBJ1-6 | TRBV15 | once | CATSRESGVGSPLHF
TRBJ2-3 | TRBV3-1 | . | CASRGQDTDTQYF
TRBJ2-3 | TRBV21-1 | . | CASSKVAGRSLGDTQYF
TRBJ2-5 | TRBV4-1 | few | CASSDLIRQETQYF
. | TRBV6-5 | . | CASSFGGPGLARTYEQYF
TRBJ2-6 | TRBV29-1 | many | CSVERWDRGLSASGANVLTF
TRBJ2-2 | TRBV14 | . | CAGSQARTQTGELFF
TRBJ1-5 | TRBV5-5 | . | CASSYGTQMNQPQHF
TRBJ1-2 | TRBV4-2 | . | CASSQDLNRRGTYGYTF
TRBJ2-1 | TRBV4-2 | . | CASSHQRTGDGSYEQFF
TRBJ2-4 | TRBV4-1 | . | CASSQGGDRGNIQYF
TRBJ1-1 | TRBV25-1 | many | CASSDGQGSYTEAFF
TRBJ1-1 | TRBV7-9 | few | CASSLVVGYTEAFF
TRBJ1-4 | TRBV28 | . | CAVPGQGNEKLFF
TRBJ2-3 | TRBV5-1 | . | CDSSLRLSGTDTQYF
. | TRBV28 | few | CASSLIPRGYEQYF
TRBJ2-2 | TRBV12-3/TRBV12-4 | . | CASELNTGELFF
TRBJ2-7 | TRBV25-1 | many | CASRGTGTYEQYF
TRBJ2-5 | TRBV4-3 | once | CASSQDCREGDQETQYF
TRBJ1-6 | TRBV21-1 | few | CASSSTGTKGSPLHF
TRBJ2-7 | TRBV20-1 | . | CSAGGGRSPTQEQYF
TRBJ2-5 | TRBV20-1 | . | CSADIKGRGETQYF
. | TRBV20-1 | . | CSVAPRAHEQYF
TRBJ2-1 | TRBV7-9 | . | CASTGTRKIYNEQFF
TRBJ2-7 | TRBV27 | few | CASSTRGSTRYEQYF
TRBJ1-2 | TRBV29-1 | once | CSVETRGQGYGYTF
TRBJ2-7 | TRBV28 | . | CASSLAGAALYEQYF
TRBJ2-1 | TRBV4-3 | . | CASSQDVRENYNEQFF
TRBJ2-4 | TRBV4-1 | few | CASSRDREHIQYF
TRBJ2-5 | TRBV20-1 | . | CSAGVQQETQYF
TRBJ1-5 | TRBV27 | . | CASSSTGQRQPQHF
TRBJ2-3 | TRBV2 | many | CASRLERTQYF
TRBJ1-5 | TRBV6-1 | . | CASRTGVRNQPQHF
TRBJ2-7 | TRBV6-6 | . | CASSFGGGGYGQYF
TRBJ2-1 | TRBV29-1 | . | CSVSREYNEQFF
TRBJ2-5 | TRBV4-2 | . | CASSQDSGRAREETQYF
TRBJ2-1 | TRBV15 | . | CATSRGEGSLDEQFF
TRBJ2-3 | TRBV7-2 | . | CASSFTAVDAQYF
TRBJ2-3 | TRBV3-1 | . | CASSPRATQGTQYF
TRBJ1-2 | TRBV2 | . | CASGGIGNYGYTF
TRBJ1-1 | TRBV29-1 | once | CSVEGGGQEAFF
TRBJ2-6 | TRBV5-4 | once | CACNPPGGDNVLTF
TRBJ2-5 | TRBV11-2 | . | CASSKDRATTQYF
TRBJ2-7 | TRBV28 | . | CASSQQGLGRRDEQYF
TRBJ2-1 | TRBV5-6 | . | CASSLRTALGRGRAGETQFF
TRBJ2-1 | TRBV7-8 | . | CASSLEGQGTNEQFF
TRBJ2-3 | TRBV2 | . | CASSVSHSTDTQYF